The rows below give T cell receptor beta chains drawn from one sample of a study of cytomegalovirus exposure and HLA in healthy donors. Clones were read by immunoSEQ multiplex PCR, and TCRdb kept only the in-frame ones, dropping some. The sample gives some 130,000 clones, less than 85% of which show up once; about 2.5% is in the top ten. Sample: PBMCs. These TCRs come from a man aged 30 to 45 in good health and CMV-seronegative. CDR3s include the opening cysteine and the closing phenylalanine or tryptophan. Each record gives: clone size, J gene, D gene, V gene, CDR3 length, CDR3 DNA, CDR3 protein. A D gene is named only where the DNA matches it firmly. Size is omitted from some rows. Given values are once, few, many or a class for expanded clones.

>.|TRBJ1-1|TRBD1|TRBV5-1|15
TGCGCCAGCAGCACCATTCCGGGACAGGGGGGTGAAGCTTTCTTT
CASSTIPGQGGEAFF
>.|TRBJ2-5|TRBD1|TRBV9|14
TGTGCCAGCAGCGTAGACAGGGGGCTGGAGACCCAGTACTTC
CASSVDRGLETQYF
>.|TRBJ2-7|TRBD2|TRBV7-2|13
TGTGCCAGCAGCTTAACGCGGGAGGGGGATCAGTACTTC
CASSLTREGDQYF
>few|TRBJ1-3|TRBD1|TRBV4-2|17
TGTGCCAGCAGCCAAGAGGACAGGGCAAGCTCTGGAAACACCATATATTTT
CASSQEDRASSGNTIYF
>.|TRBJ1-3|TRBD1|TRBV6-1|14
TGTGCCAGCAGTGAGGACAGGGCTGGAAACACCATATATTTT
CASSEDRAGNTIYF
>.|TRBJ2-7|.|TRBV6-1|16
TGTGCCAGCAGTGGGTGCCTGCGGGCTGGTTCATACGAGCAGTACTTC
CASSGCLRAGSYEQYF
>.|TRBJ1-2|TRBD1|TRBV30|13
TGTGCCTGGAGTTGGGGACAGGGTGGCGGCTACACCTTC
CAWSWGQGGGYTF
>.|TRBJ2-7|.|TRBV18|12
TGTGCCAGCTCACGGGAGAACTACGAGCAGTACTTC
CASSRENYEQYF
>.|TRBJ2-1|.|TRBV9|12
TGTGCCAGCAGCGGGCCTAGGAATGAGCAGTTCTTC
CASSGPRNEQFF
>few|TRBJ1-1|.|TRBV5-6|13
TGTGCCAGCAGCTCGGACACGAACACTGAAGCTTTCTTT
CASSSDTNTEAFF
>once|TRBJ1-1|.|TRBV27|15
TGTGCCAGCAGTTCCGTACCCCAGGGGACCACTGAAGCTTTCTTT
CASSSVPQGTTEAFF
>.|TRBJ1-2|.|TRBV7-2|16
TGTGCCAGCAGCTTAGCTGTATCCGACAGCCACTATGGCTACACCTTC
CASSLAVSDSHYGYTF
>.|TRBJ2-2|.|TRBV11-3|14
TGTGCCAGCAGCTTAGTACAGGACACCGGGGAGCTGTTTTTT
CASSLVQDTGELFF
>.|TRBJ1-5|.|TRBV28|14
TGTGCCAGCATACGGTCAGGGAATCATCAGCCCCAGCATTTT
CASIRSGNHQPQHF
>once|TRBJ2-1|TRBD2|TRBV4-2|15
TGTGCCAGCGCGGCCCAGCGGGGACCCTACAATGAGCAGTTCTTC
CASAAQRGPYNEQFF
>.|TRBJ2-1|TRBD1|TRBV27|14
TGTGCCAGCAGTTTATTCACGGACAGGGATGAGCAGTTCTTC
CASSLFTDRDEQFF
>.|TRBJ2-7|TRBD1|TRBV28|18
TGTGCCAGCAGTCAAGGGTTAGGGCTCAACCGGGACAGGGTAAAGCAGTACTTC
CASSQGLGLNRDRVKQYF
>.|TRBJ2-1|TRBD2|TRBV10-3|16
TGTGCCATCAGTGAGTCGACTAGCGGCCCTTACAATGAGCAGTTCTTC
CAISESTSGPYNEQFF
>.|TRBJ2-7|TRBD1|TRBV19|16
TGTGCCAGTAGTATAGATCATAGGGGGCCCAAACCCGAGCAGTACTTC
CASSIDHRGPKPEQYF
>.|TRBJ2-3|.|TRBV9|16
TGTGCCAGCAGCCCCTCCGGAGACCGAAACTGGGATACGCAGTATTTT
CASSPSGDRNWDTQYF
>few|TRBJ2-7|TRBD2|TRBV4-3|15
TGCGCCAGCAGGGGACCCGGGACTAGCGGGTACGAGCAGTACTTC
CASRGPGTSGYEQYF
>.|TRBJ2-2|.|TRBV5-1|16
TGCGCCAGCAGCGCACAGCAGGGTTTATCCACCGGGGAGCTGTTTTTT
CASSAQQGLSTGELFF
>once|TRBJ2-7|TRBD2|TRBV18|16
TGTGCCAGCTCACCACGGACTAGCGGGGGTTCCTACGAGCAGTACTTC
CASSPRTSGGSYEQYF
>.|TRBJ1-2|.|TRBV5-6|15
TGTGCCAGCAGCTTGATAGGGGCCGTCGGCTATGGCTACCCCTTC
CASSLIGAVGYGYPF
>.|TRBJ2-1|TRBD1|TRBV27|15
TGTGCCAGCAGTTTAGCACAGGGGGCGAACAATGAGCAGTTCTTC
CASSLAQGANNEQFF
>.|TRBJ2-7|.|TRBV19|11
TGTGCCAGTAGCTCCCTATACGAGCAGTACTTC
CASSSLYEQYF
>.|TRBJ2-7|.|TRBV29-1|10
TGCAGCGTTGTAGCTGGCGAGCAGTACTTC
CSVVAGEQYF
>.|TRBJ1-2|.|TRBV15|17
TGTGCCACCAGCAGAGAGGGAATACAGGGTCGAGGGGATGGCTACACCTTC
CATSREGIQGRGDGYTF
>.|TRBJ1-3|.|TRBV6-1|16
TGTGCCAGCAGTGGAGCCAGTCAGGGGCTTGGAAACACCATATATTTT
CASSGASQGLGNTIYF
>.|TRBJ2-7|.|TRBV6-1|13
TGTGCCAGCAGGCGGAAGGGGGAGTACGAGCAGTACTTC
CASRRKGEYEQYF
>.|TRBJ1-1|.|TRBV7-9|13
TGTGCCAGCAGCTTTTTAGTGGACACTGAAGCTTTCTTT
CASSFLVDTEAFF
>.|TRBJ1-2|.|TRBV4-3|16
TGCGCCAGCAGCCAATCCGTGCGGGGGGGATGGGAAGGCTACACCTTC
CASSQSVRGGWEGYTF
>few|TRBJ1-1|.|TRBV6-4|15
TGTGCCAGCAGACCGACAGGCTCGGTGAACACTGAAGCTTTCTTT
CASRPTGSVNTEAFF
>.|TRBJ1-1|TRBD1|TRBV7-2|16
TGTGCCAGCAGCTTAGAGGGGACAGGGCTGAACACTGAAGCTTTCTTT
CASSLEGTGLNTEAFF
>.|TRBJ2-2|TRBD2|TRBV10-3|17
TGTGCCACCAACTATTTAGCGGGAGGCATGAACACCGGGGAGCTGTTTTTT
CATNYLAGGMNTGELFF
>once|TRBJ2-4|.|TRBV6-5|16
TGTGCCAGCAGTTACTCGACAGAGGAGGCCAAAAACATTCAGTACTTC
CASSYSTEEAKNIQYF
>.|TRBJ2-1|.|TRBV14|17
TGTGCCAGCAGCCTTGAAGTAACTTCTTCACCCCTGTATGAGCAGTTCTTC
CASSLEVTSSPLYEQFF
>.|TRBJ2-7|TRBD1|TRBV19|15
TGTGCCAGTAGCTCCTGGGACAGGGGTGTCTACGAGCAGTACTTC
CASSSWDRGVYEQYF
>.|TRBJ1-1|TRBD1|TRBV19|15
TGTGCCAGTAGTCCATGGACAGGGGCCGTGGGTGAAGCTTTCTTT
CASSPWTGAVGEAFF
>.|TRBJ2-1|.|TRBV5-1|16
TGCGCCAGCAGAATCTTACTAACGGGAGAAGGGAATGAGCAGTTCTTC
CASRILLTGEGNEQFF
>.|TRBJ2-1|TRBD2|TRBV5-1|14
TGCGCCAGCAGCTCCGGGACTAGCACCCGTGAGCAGTTCTTC
CASSSGTSTREQFF
>.|TRBJ2-3|TRBD2|TRBV19|17
TGTGCCAGTAGTATAAACCCCACTAGCGGGTGGGCAGATACGCAGTATTTT
CASSINPTSGWADTQYF
>.|TRBJ2-7|TRBD1|TRBV6-5|15
TGTGCCAGCAGTTACTCGGACAGGGGAAAAAACGAGCAGTACTTC
CASSYSDRGKNEQYF
>once|TRBJ2-7|.|TRBV29-1|14
TGCAGCGTGAGGGGGGGCTCGGCCACCTACGAGCAGTACTTC
CSVRGGSATYEQYF
>.|TRBJ2-1|TRBD2|TRBV15|14
TGTGCCATCGGGACTAGCGGAACCTACAATGAGCAGTTCTTC
CAIGTSGTYNEQFF
>.|TRBJ1-1|.|TRBV5-6|16
TGTGCCAGCAGCCGGAGGTCGCGAGGATCGAACACTGAAGCTTTCTTT
CASSRRSRGSNTEAFF
>.|TRBJ1-1|TRBD1|TRBV5-4|14
TGTGCCAGCAGCCCAAGACAGGGGGCCCCTGAAGCTTTCTTT
CASSPRQGAPEAFF
>few|TRBJ1-1|.|TRBV19|13
TGTGCCAGTAGTACCGGGGGGGCTTACGGGGCTTTCTTT
CASSTGGAYGAFF
>.|TRBJ1-1|TRBD1|TRBV27|16
TGTGCCAGCAGAAAGGACAGGGACCTATTGGACACTGAAGCTTTCTTT
CASRKDRDLLDTEAFF
>.|TRBJ1-1|.|TRBV7-7|13
TGTGCTAGCAGCTTAGGAGCGAACACTGAAGCTTTCTTT
CASSLGANTEAFF
>.|TRBJ1-2|.|TRBV4-1|17
TGCGCCAGCAGCCAAGAAGAGGTCGCAGGGACTAACTATGGCTACACCTTC
CASSQEEVAGTNYGYTF
>.|TRBJ2-2|TRBD2|TRBV7-9|16
TGTGCCAGCAGCTCGCTAGCGGGGGTAGGGACCGGGGAGCTGTTTTTT
CASSSLAGVGTGELFF
>.|TRBJ2-2|TRBD2|TRBV6-1|16
TGTGCCAGCACTGAACTAGCGGGAGGACACACCGGGGAGCTGTTTTTT
CASTELAGGHTGELFF
>.|TRBJ2-1|TRBD1|TRBV19|13
TGTGCCAGTAGTATTGGGACAGTTAATGAGCAGTTCTTC
CASSIGTVNEQFF
>.|TRBJ2-7|.|TRBV21-1|15
TGTGCCAGCAGCATCGGACAGGGAGGAGTCTACGAGCAGTACTTC
CASSIGQGGVYEQYF
>.|TRBJ2-7|.|TRBV19|13
TGTGCCAGTAGTCCTCAACTACTGGGCGAGCAGTACTTC
CASSPQLLGEQYF
>.|TRBJ2-7|TRBD1|TRBV27|15
TGTGCCAGCAGTTTAGTAACAGGGGGCTTCTACGAGCAGTACTTC
CASSLVTGGFYEQYF
>.|TRBJ2-7|.|TRBV19|14
TGTGCCAGTAGTATAGACCCGGTCGGAGTCGAGCAGTACTTC
CASSIDPVGVEQYF
>.|TRBJ1-6|.|TRBV4-1|16
TGCGCCTCCAGTCATGAGAGGACTGCGAATAATTCACCCCTCCACTTT
CASSHERTANNSPLHF
>.|TRBJ1-2|.|TRBV7-9|13
TGTGCCAGCAGCATTACAGGGTCGACTGGCTACCCCTTC
CASSITGSTGYPF